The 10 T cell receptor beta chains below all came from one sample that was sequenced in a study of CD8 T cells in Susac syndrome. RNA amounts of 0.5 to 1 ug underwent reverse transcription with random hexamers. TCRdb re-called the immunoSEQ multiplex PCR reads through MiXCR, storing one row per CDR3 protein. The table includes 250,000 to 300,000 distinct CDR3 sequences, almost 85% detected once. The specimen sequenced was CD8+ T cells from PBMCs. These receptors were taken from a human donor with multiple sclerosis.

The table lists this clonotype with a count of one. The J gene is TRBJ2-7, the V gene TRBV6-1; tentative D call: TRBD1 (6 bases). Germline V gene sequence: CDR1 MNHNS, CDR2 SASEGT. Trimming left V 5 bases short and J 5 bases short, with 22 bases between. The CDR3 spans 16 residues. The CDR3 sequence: CASSPLPGQGADEQYF. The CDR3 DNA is TGTGCCAGCAGTCCCCTCCCGGGACAAGGTGCCGACGAGCAGTACTTC.

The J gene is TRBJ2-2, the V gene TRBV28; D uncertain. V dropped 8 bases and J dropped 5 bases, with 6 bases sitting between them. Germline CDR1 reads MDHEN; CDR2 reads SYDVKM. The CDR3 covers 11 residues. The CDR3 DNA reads TGTGCCAGCCAACTGACCGGGGAGCTGTTTTTT. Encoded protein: CASQLTGELFF.

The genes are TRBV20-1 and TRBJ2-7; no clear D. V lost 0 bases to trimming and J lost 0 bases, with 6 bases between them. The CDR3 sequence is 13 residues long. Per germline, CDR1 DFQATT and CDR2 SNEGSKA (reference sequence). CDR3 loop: CSAREPLSYEQYF. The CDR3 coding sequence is TGCAGTGCTAGAGAGCCCCTCTCCTACGAGCAGTACTTC.

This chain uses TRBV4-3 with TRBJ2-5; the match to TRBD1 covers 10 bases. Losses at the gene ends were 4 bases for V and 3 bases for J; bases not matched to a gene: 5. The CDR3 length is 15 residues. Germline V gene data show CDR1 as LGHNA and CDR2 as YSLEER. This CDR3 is CASSPDRGPEETQYF. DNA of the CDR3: TGCGCCAGCAGCCCTGACAGGGGGCCGGAAGAGACCCAGTACTTC.

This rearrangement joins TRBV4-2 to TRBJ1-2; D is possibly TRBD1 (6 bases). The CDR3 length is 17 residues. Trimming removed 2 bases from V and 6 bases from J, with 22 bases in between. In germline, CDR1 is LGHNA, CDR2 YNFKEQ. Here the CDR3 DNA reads TGTGCCAGCAGCCAATACCCCGCACGCGACAGGAAAAATGGCTACACCTTC. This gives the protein CASSQYPARDRKNGYTF.

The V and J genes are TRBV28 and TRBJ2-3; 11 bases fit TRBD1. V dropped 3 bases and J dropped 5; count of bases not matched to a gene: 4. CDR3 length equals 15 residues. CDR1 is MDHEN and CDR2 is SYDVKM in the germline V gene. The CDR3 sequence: CASSFRTGGEDTQYF. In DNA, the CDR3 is TGTGCCAGCAGTTTCAGGACAGGGGGCGAAGATACGCAGTATTTT. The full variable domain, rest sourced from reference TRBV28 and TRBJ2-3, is DVKVTQSSRYLVKRTGEKVFLECVQDMDHENMFWYRQDPGLGLRLIYFSYDVKMKEKGDIPEGYSVSREKKERFSLILESASTNQTSMYLCASSFRTGGEDTQYFGPGTRLTVL.

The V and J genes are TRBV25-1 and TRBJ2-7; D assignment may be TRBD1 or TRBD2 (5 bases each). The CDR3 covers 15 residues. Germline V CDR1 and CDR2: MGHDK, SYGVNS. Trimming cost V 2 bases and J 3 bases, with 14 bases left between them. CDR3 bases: TGTGCCAGCAGTGAAGAGGGACGACCGATCTACGAGCAGTACTTC. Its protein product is CASSEEGRPIYEQYF.

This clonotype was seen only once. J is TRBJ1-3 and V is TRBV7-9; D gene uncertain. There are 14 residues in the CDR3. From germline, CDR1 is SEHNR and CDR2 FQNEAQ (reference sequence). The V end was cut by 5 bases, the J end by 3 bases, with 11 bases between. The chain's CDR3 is CASSPWGDGNTIYF. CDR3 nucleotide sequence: TGTGCCAGCAGCCCCTGGGGAGATGGAAACACCATATATTTT. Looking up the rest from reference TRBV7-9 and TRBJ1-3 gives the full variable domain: DTGVSQNPRHKITKRGQNVTFRCDPISEHNRLYWYRQTLGQGPEFLTYFQNEAQLEKSRLLSDRFSAERPKGSFSTLEIQRTEQGDSAMYLCASSPWGDGNTIYFGEGSWLTVV.

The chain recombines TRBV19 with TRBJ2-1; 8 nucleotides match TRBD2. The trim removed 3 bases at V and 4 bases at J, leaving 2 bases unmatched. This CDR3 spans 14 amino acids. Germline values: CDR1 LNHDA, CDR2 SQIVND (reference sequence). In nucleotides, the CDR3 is TGTGCCAGTAGTATTGGGACTAGTTACAATGAGCAGTTCTTC. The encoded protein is CASSIGTSYNEQFF.

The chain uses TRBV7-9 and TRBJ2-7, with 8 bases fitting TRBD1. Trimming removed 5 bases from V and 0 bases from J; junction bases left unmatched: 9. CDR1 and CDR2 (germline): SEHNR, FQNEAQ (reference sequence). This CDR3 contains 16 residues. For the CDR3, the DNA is TGTGCCAGCAGCCAGGGGGCCGGACAGAGCTCCTACGAGCAGTACTTC. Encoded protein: CASSQGAGQSSYEQYF. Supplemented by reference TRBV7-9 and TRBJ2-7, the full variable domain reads DTGVSQNPRHKITKRGQNVTFRCDPISEHNRLYWYRQTLGQGPEFLTYFQNEAQLEKSRLLSDRFSAERPKGSFSTLEIQRTEQGDSAMYLCASSQGAGQSSYEQYFGPGTRLTVT.